The 10 T cell receptor beta chains given below trace back to one sample, sequenced in a study of regulatory T cells in long-lasting Graves disease. Through Arm-PCR of CDR3 regions and iRepertoire HTBI primers, TCR beta libraries were built. From the multiplex PCR reads, TCRdb called clonotypes with MiXCR, one entry per CDR3 protein. The data hold about 460,000 distinct CDR3 sequences, with around 15% observed a single time. As for time point: newly diagnosed GD, antithyroid drugs for less than 3 months. Scientists built the TCR library using RNA that was extracted from PBMCs. The sample was also reused in another study, on T cells in Graves' hyperthyroidism and ophthalmopathy.

The input for sequencing was peripheral blood mononuclear cells (PBMCs), taken at new diagnosis, from a patient treated with antithyroid drugs. These receptors originate from a woman between 45 and 65 years old with Graves disease.

Many counts were recorded for this clonotype. The CDR3 DNA reads TGTGCCAGCATAGGGACAGGGCTTTATGGCTACACCTTC. Protein: CASIGTGLYGYTF. V gene TRBV2 combines with J gene TRBJ1-2; 9 bases fit TRBD1. The CDR3 loop spans 13 amino acids. Germline CDR1 is SNHLY and CDR2 is FYNNEI. The trim removed 7 bases at V and 5 bases at J, leaving 5 bases unmatched.

CDR3 residues: CASSFSRISYEQYF. The CDR3 bases are TGTGCCAGCAGCTTCTCCAGGATCTCCTACGAGCAGTACTTC. The V and J genes are TRBV7-8 and TRBJ2-7; D remains unclear. Between the trimmed V and J ends, which lost 3 bases and 0 bases, there was a span of 9 bases. Germline assignment: CDR1 SGHVS and CDR2 FQNEAQ. The CDR3 has 14 amino acids.

This clonotype occurred a few times. The chain links TRBV20-1 to TRBJ2-7; 9 bases align to TRBD2. From germline, CDR1 is DFQATT and CDR2 SNEGSKA (reference sequence). This CDR3 is 16 amino acids long. V was clipped by 2 bases and J by 2 bases; unmatched bases: 10. The CDR3 here is CSARPLSGSQAYEQYF. The CDR3 bases are TGCAGTGCTAGACCCCTTAGCGGGAGCCAGGCCTACGAGCAGTACTTC.

In this sample, this clonotype turned up a few times. The chain couples TRBV13 to TRBJ1-2; 8 nucleotides match TRBD1. V shed 5 bases, J shed 6 bases, and the junction held 20 bases outside the gene matches. The CDR3 contains 18 residues. The germline V gene encodes CDR1 PRHDT and CDR2 FYEKMQ (reference sequence). For the CDR3, the DNA is TGTGCCAGCAGCACTACCTCCAGGGGGCGCGTCAGGGTGGATGGCTACACCTTC. Translated, it gives CASSTTSRGRVRVDGYTF.

This clonotype was seen at least ten times. DNA for the CDR3: TGTGCCAGCAGTTACTCGGGACTAGTATTAATGGATGAGCAGTTCTTC. Protein sequence: CASSYSGLVLMDEQFF. The V and J genes are TRBV6-6 and TRBJ2-1; 8 bases map to TRBD2. From germline, CDR1 is MNHNY and CDR2 SVGAGI (reference sequence). The V and J ends lost 0 bases and 8 bases, in that order; junction bases with no gene match: 9. The CDR3 totals 16 residues.

This clonotype was observed a few times. The chain combines TRBV12-3 or TRBV12-4 with TRBJ1-3, with TRBD1 identical over 7 bases. This CDR3 comprises 15 residues. V trimming: 5 bases; J trimming: 2 bases; junction bases outside the gene matches: 6. In DNA form, the CDR3 reads TGTGCCAGCAGTCGAACAGGGGATCCTGGAAACACCATATATTTT. Translating gives CASSRTGDPGNTIYF.

This clonotype was seen a few times. The chain has TRBV10-3 and TRBJ1-1; no firm D call. The CDR3 contains 12 residues. Trimming removed 4 bases at V and 6 bases at J, with 9 bases between. CDR1 ENHRY and CDR2 SYGVKD come from the germline V gene. The CDR3 sequence: CAISGPDSEAFF. CDR3 nucleotide sequence: TGTGCCATCAGTGGTCCGGACTCTGAAGCTTTCTTT.

In this sample, this clonotype turned up a few times. The genes are TRBV25-1 and TRBJ1-1; D gene ambiguous. Trimming cost V 7 bases and J 3 bases, with 9 bases left between them. The CDR3 length is 12 residues. The germline CDR1 and CDR2 sequences are MGHDK and SYGVNS. The CDR3 is CASKSDDTEAFF. The CDR3 nucleotides are TGTGCCAGCAAGTCAGACGACACTGAAGCTTTCTTT.

This clonotype was counted a single time. This chain connects TRBV20-1 to TRBJ2-7; either TRBD1 or TRBD2 may fit D (5 bases each). CDR3 length equals 14 residues. V lost 2 bases to trimming and J lost 0 bases, with 11 bases between them. Germline V CDR1 and CDR2: DFQATT, SNEGSKA (reference sequence). The CDR3 protein is CSARRDPSSYEQYF. DNA of the CDR3: TGCAGTGCTAGAAGGGACCCCAGCTCCTACGAGCAGTACTTC.

This clonotype has only a few counts. A single base separates this from a much larger clone, so it may be a read error. The V and J genes are TRBV3-1 and TRBJ2-1; weak D call: TRBD2 (5 bases). The CDR3 has 15 residues. The V gene's germline CDR1 is LGHDT and CDR2 YNNKEL (reference sequence). DNA for the CDR3: TGTGCCAGCAGCGAAGGGAGAATTGGCAACAATGGGCAGTTCTTC. Protein: CASSEGRIGNNGQFF.